What follows are 3 T cell receptor beta chains derived from one specimen sequenced in a study of blood T cell repertoires in COVID-19. Libraries were prepared by immunoSEQ multiplex PCR; TCRdb keeps only in-frame clonotypes and omits some of them. The table lists a few hundred thousand clones, around 88% of them singletons. The sequencing input was PBMCs or T cells enriched from blood (not recorded which). These receptors originate from a woman under 40 who had been exposed to COVID-19.

J is TRBJ1-1 and V is TRBV3-1 (or the pseudogene TRBV3-2), with 10 bases identical to TRBD1. The CDR3 is 14 amino acids. The V gene end was trimmed by 2 bases and the J gene end by 10 bases; junction bases not matched to a gene: 7. Per the germline V gene, CDR1 is LGHDT and CDR2 is YNNKEL (reference sequence). The CDR3 is CASSQTTGGLGAFF. The CDR3 nucleotides read TGTGCCAGCAGCCAAACGACAGGGGGCCTTGGAGCTTTCTTT.

The chain uses TRBV15 and TRBJ2-1; tentatively, D is TRBD1 (6 bases). Trimming left V 8 bases short and J 4 bases short, with 15 bases between. This CDR3 comprises 14 residues. Germline-derived CDR1 and CDR2 are LNHNV and YYDKDF (reference sequence). The CDR3 DNA reads TGTGCCACCGGGGCGGCAGGGGTGTACAATGAGCAGTTCTTC. Its translation: CATGAAGVYNEQFF.

This clone was picked up one time. The V and J genes are TRBV19 and TRBJ2-7, with D perhaps TRBD1 (6 bases). The CDR3 has 15 residues. Germline V gives CDR1 LNHDA, CDR2 SQIVND (reference sequence). V was pared by 6 bases and J by 0 bases, with 15 bases between. CDR3 DNA: TGTGCCAGTAGGATACAGCAGGGGCCCTCCTACGAGCAGTACTTC. Translating it yields CASRIQQGPSYEQYF.